The 24 T cell receptor beta chains below come from one sample, sequenced in a study of identifying expanded T cells in peripheral blood. Sequenced by immunoSEQ multiplex PCR; TCRdb stores in-frame clones only, minus some. The table records 80,000 to 90,000 clones, approximately 84% of them present only once. What was sequenced was blood. These receptors were obtained from a person between 18 and 70 years old in good health.

The rearrangement uses TRBV27 and TRBJ1-2; D is ambiguous. The V end lost 0 bases, the J end lost 4 bases, and 15 bases lay between the germline ends. The CDR3 has 16 amino acids. Germline V CDR1 and CDR2: MNHEY, SMNVEV (reference sequence). Here the CDR3 reads CASSLSWRSDPYGYTF. The CDR3 DNA follows: TGTGCCAGCAGTTTATCCTGGAGGTCGGATCCCTATGGCTACACCTTC.

V is TRBV6-5 and J is TRBJ1-1; D gene unclear. Trimming cost V 8 bases and J 1 base, with 8 bases left between them. CDR1 and CDR2 from the germline V gene are MNHEY and SVGAGI. The CDR3 extends over 12 amino acids. CDR3 sequence: CASRARNTEAFF. CDR3 nucleotide sequence: TGTGCCAGCCGGGCTAGGAACACTGAAGCTTTCTTT.

This chain connects TRBV11-2 to TRBJ1-2, with D hard to call. V was clipped by 1 base and J by 2 bases, with 11 bases between them. CDR3 length: 15 amino acids. CDR1 is SGHAT, CDR2 FQNNGV, per germline. The CDR3 DNA is TGTGCCAGCAGCTTAGGTACAGCGCTAAACTATGGCTACACCTTC. It translates to CASSLGTALNYGYTF.

The chain recombines TRBV9 with TRBJ2-2; no clear D. The length of the CDR3 is 15 residues. The V and J ends lost 2 bases and 1 base respectively, with 9 bases between them. Germline lookup yields CDR1 SGDLS and CDR2 YYNGEE. This CDR3 is CASSVSWVNTGELFF. The CDR3 DNA follows: TGTGCCAGCAGCGTGAGCTGGGTGAACACCGGGGAGCTGTTTTTT.

V gene TRBV9 combines with J gene TRBJ1-2; a possible D gene is TRBD1 (5 bases). V shed 4 bases and J shed 6 bases, with 10 bases lying between them. The CDR3 totals 12 residues. CDR1 is SGDLS, CDR2 YYNGEE, per germline. CDR3 sequence reads: CASSRRGDGYTF. The CDR3, as DNA: TGTGCCAGCAGCCGCCGGGGGGATGGCTACACCTTC.

The rearrangement joins TRBV5-4 to TRBJ2-5; possible D gene TRBD2, 6 bases. Trimming left V 4 bases short and J 5 bases short, with 9 bases between. The CDR3 has 12 amino acids. Germline V gene lookup returns CDR1 SGHNT and CDR2 YYREEE (reference sequence). The CDR3 DNA sequence: TGTGCCAGCAGCGGGGACTCGGAGACCCAGTACTTC. Its translation: CASSGDSETQYF.

The rearrangement joins TRBV11-1 to TRBJ2-2; 7 positions match TRBD2. Per the germline V gene, CDR1 is SGHAT and CDR2 is FQDESV (reference sequence). This CDR3 has 17 residues. Germline trimming cut 6 bases from V and 2 bases from J; bases unmatched to any gene: 12. In nucleotides, the CDR3 is TGTGCCAGCAGAGCGGGGAGGTGGGCAGAAAACACCGGGGAGCTGTTTTTT. Its translation is CASRAGRWAENTGELFF.

DNA of the CDR3: TGTGCCAGCAGCCCGCGGGACAGGTGGGGTGAAAAACTGTTTTTT. Translation: CASSPRDRWGEKLFF. The chain couples TRBV11-3 to TRBJ1-4; the match to TRBD1 covers 8 bases. The V gene end was trimmed by 5 bases and the J gene end by 7 bases; junction bases not matched to a gene: 9. From germline, CDR1 is SGHNT and CDR2 YENEEA. CDR3 length: 15 residues.

The V gene is TRBV6-6, the J gene TRBJ1-1, with unresolved D. CDR1 MNHNY and CDR2 SVGAGI come from the germline V gene (reference sequence). Trimming shortened V by 5 bases and J by 0 bases, and 7 bases separated the two germline ends. This CDR3 has 13 amino acids. CDR3 bases: TGTGCCAGCAGTCTCCCTATGAACACTGAAGCTTTCTTT. It translates to CASSLPMNTEAFF.

This clone has a handful of counts. A junction end diverges from the germline sequence, so it may reflect a read error. This chain connects TRBV5-6 to TRBJ1-2; D not resolved. The CDR3 runs 14 residues. Germline V gene lookup returns CDR1 SGHDT and CDR2 YYEEEE. CDR3 sequence reads: CASSLWSAKYGYTF. The DNA for the CDR3 is TGTGCCAGCAGCTTGTGGTCAGCTAAGTATGGCTACACCTTC.

The chain links TRBV18 to TRBJ2-1; D unclear. Germline loops: CDR1 KGHSH, CDR2 LQKENI. CDR3 length equals 14 residues. V was trimmed by 2 bases and J by 2 bases, leaving 7 bases between them. CDR3 sequence (DNA): TGTGCCAGCTCACCAGGGTATACCTACAATGAGCAGTTCTTC. Translation gives CASSPGYTYNEQFF.

This chain joins TRBV6-5 and TRBJ2-1; D may be TRBD2 (6 bases). The germline V and J ends were trimmed by 5 bases and 7 bases, with 12 bases remaining between them. Germline CDR1 reads MNHEY; CDR2 reads SVGAGI. CDR3 length equals 13 residues. The CDR3 region is CASSPSSGNEQFF. The CDR3 coding sequence is TGTGCCAGCAGTCCCTCGAGCGGGAATGAGCAGTTCTTC.

The chain employs TRBV11-1 and TRBJ1-1; D gene uncertain. V was shortened by 2 bases and J by 9 bases, with 10 bases between the two germline ends. Per germline, CDR1 SGHAT and CDR2 FQDESV (reference sequence). CDR3 length equals 12 residues. The CDR3 nucleotides are TGTGCCAGCAGCTTACGGCAGAGCAAAGCTTTCTTT. Translating it yields CASSLRQSKAFF.

The chain uses TRBV2 and TRBJ1-4; TRBD1 matches at 10 bases. With 0 bases clipped from V and 10 bases from J, the junction kept 8 bases outside the gene matches. The CDR3 is 16 amino acids. In germline, CDR1 is SNHLY, CDR2 FYNNEI. The CDR3 reads CASSEAPLGQGVKLFF. As DNA, the CDR3 is TGTGCCAGCAGTGAAGCCCCGTTAGGACAGGGGGTAAAACTGTTTTTT.

The V and J genes are TRBV30 and TRBJ1-6; 7 positions agree with TRBD1. The ends lost 5 bases at V and 7 bases at J; junction bases unmatched: 8. This CDR3 comprises 14 residues. Germline V lookup: CDR1 GTSNPN, CDR2 SVGIG (reference sequence). DNA of the CDR3: TGTGCCTGGGTTACAGGGGTTCCAAATTCACCCCTCCACTTT. It is translated as CAWVTGVPNSPLHF.

This clone has more than one count but fewer than ten. The chain uses TRBV7-8 and TRBJ2-7; D gene ambiguous. CDR3 size: 12 residues. Per the germline V gene, CDR1 is SGHVS and CDR2 is FQNEAQ. Trimming removed 5 bases from V and 5 bases from J, with 10 bases in between. The CDR3 spells CASSGAYHEQYF. The CDR3 region has the DNA TGTGCCAGCAGCGGAGCTTATCACGAGCAGTACTTC.

The chain couples TRBV5-4 to TRBJ2-5; the D gene is possibly TRBD2 (5 bases). Trimming took off 4 bases at V and 3 bases at J, with 16 bases between the two ends. Germline CDR1 and CDR2: SGHNT and YYREEE (reference sequence). The CDR3 extends over 15 amino acids. CDR3 region: CASSLPGKLKETQYF. CDR3 nucleotide sequence: TGTGCCAGCAGCCTCCCGGGAAAACTCAAAGAGACCCAGTACTTC.

The chain recombines TRBV2 with TRBJ1-1; no definite D call. Germline V gene sequence: CDR1 SNHLY, CDR2 FYNNEI. This CDR3 has 13 residues. V was pared by 6 bases and J by 11 bases, with 19 bases between. This chain's CDR3 is CASSAPPHSRAFF. The DNA of the CDR3 is TGTGCCAGCAGCGCTCCTCCCCATTCGCGGGCTTTCTTT.

In its sample, this clone was seen a few times. CDR3 sequence (DNA): TGCGCCAGCAGCCAGAGAGGACAGACAGGCACTGAAGCTTTCTTT. Its protein product is CASSQRGQTGTEAFF. The J gene is TRBJ1-1, the V gene TRBV4-1; D may be TRBD1 (6 bases). This CDR3 region has 15 residues. Trimming cost V 3 bases and J 4 bases, with 15 bases left between them. Germline lookup yields CDR1 MGHRA and CDR2 YSYEKL.

The V and J genes are TRBV23-1 and TRBJ1-6; no reliable D call. TRBV23-1 is annotated as an ORF whose role is uncertain. Trimming pared 0 bases from V and 5 bases from J, leaving 17 bases between. The CDR3 loop spans 18 amino acids. CDR3 residues: CASSQSCPVSPDNSPLHF. The CDR3 DNA sequence: TGCGCCAGCAGTCAATCCTGTCCAGTAAGTCCCGATAATTCACCCCTCCACTTT.

This chain joins TRBV18 and TRBJ1-5; D may be TRBD1 (5 bases). In germline, CDR1 is KGHSH, CDR2 LQKENI. The CDR3 is 15 amino acids. V was shortened by 4 bases and J by 2 bases, with 12 bases between the two germline ends. The CDR3 here is CASSLQDGRNQPQHF. CDR3 DNA: TGTGCCAGCTCACTACAGGACGGTCGCAATCAGCCCCAGCATTTT.

The V call is TRBV19, the J call TRBJ1-1, with D unclear. Germline CDR1 reads LNHDA; CDR2 reads SQIVND (reference sequence). The V end lost 9 bases, the J end lost 6 bases, and 17 bases lay between the germline ends. CDR3 length: 13 amino acids. The CDR3 sequence: CASRDGPVPEAFF. In nucleotides, the CDR3 is TGTGCCAGCCGCGACGGGCCCGTCCCTGAAGCTTTCTTT.

The V and J genes are TRBV27 and TRBJ1-2; no reliable D call. Deletions cut 1 base from V and 4 bases from J, with 13 bases between. The CDR3 extends over 15 amino acids. Germline-derived CDR1 and CDR2 are MNHEY and SMNVEV (reference sequence). The CDR3 sequence is CASSLYRELGYGYTF. The CDR3 coding sequence is TGTGCCAGCAGTTTATATAGGGAACTGGGCTATGGCTACACCTTC.

This clone has just one count. The chain recombines TRBV7-9 with TRBJ2-5; D ambiguous. The end of the DNA is better explained by TRBJ2-7, so the J call may be wrong. Per the germline V gene, CDR1 is SEHNR and CDR2 is FQNEAQ (reference sequence). The CDR3 contains 13 residues. The CDR3 DNA is TGTGCCAGCAGCCCCGGTGTATCCTACGAGCAGTACTTC. This codes for CASSPGVSYEQYF.